A single sample is the source of the 5 T cell receptor beta chains below, sequenced in a study of blood T cell repertoires in COVID-19. Sequencing used immunoSEQ multiplex PCR; TCRdb keeps in-frame clones, though not all of them. Here the sample spans some 260,000 clones, around 85% being singletons. Sequenced input: peripheral blood. These receptors came from a woman between 40 and 55 years old with active or convalescent COVID-19.

This chain joins TRBV30 and TRBJ1-1; D gene unclear. The CDR3 is 13 amino acids. Germline V CDR1 and CDR2: GTSNPN, SVGIG (reference sequence). DNA for the CDR3: TGTGCTTCCAAACAGCAGTCGAACACTGAAGCTTTCTTT. It yields the protein CASKQQSNTEAFF.

This clone was detected only a few times. The CDR3 protein is CASSPVPRGEKLFF. In DNA form, the CDR3 reads TGTGCCAGCAGCCCCGTGCCTCGGGGTGAAAAACTGTTTTTT. This chain connects TRBV5-6 to TRBJ1-4; D is ambiguous. V lost 4 bases and J 7 bases, leaving 14 bases between the germline ends. The CDR3 runs to 14 residues. Germline lookup yields CDR1 SGHDT and CDR2 YYEEEE.

This clone was detected only a few times. The chain carries TRBV29-1 and TRBJ1-2; D is ambiguous. The CDR3 is made up of 12 amino acids. Trimming removed 1 base from V and 4 bases from J, with 7 bases in between. Germline values: CDR1 SQVTM, CDR2 ANQGSEA. The DNA of the CDR3 is TGCAGCGTTGAAGCCCTTTCCTATGGCTACACCTTC. It encodes CSVEALSYGYTF.

The CDR3 reads CASSSRLGGDEQFF. DNA of the CDR3: TGTGCCAGCAGCTCCCGCCTAGGGGGGGATGAGCAGTTCTTC. The gene calls are TRBV5-6 and TRBJ2-1; D is perhaps TRBD2 (7 bases). The CDR3 has 14 amino acids. V dropped 3 bases and J dropped 8 bases, with 15 bases sitting between them. From germline, CDR1 is SGHDT and CDR2 YYEEEE. The variable domain in full, with the rest retrieved from reference TRBV5-6 and TRBJ2-1, is DAGVTQSPTHLIKTRGQQVTLRCSPKSGHDTVSWYQQALGQGPQFIFQYYEEEERQRGNFPDRFSGHQFPNYSSELNVNALLLGDSALYLCASSSRLGGDEQFFGPGTRLTVL.

This rearrangement joins TRBV10-2 to TRBJ1-2, with a weak D call TRBD1 (5 bases). Germline CDR1 WSHSY, CDR2 SAAADI. Trimming removed 6 bases at V and 3 bases at J, with 8 bases between. The CDR3 is 12 amino acids. CDR3 bases: TGCGCCAGCAGGCGGGACGACTATGGCTACACCTTC. Its protein is CASRRDDYGYTF.